The 31 T cell receptor beta chains in this list originate from one sample, sequenced in a study of molecular identifiers for immune sequencing clone quantification. TCRdb itself ran the PCR reads through MiXCR, one entry per CDR3 protein. The table lists just over 35,000 distinct CDR3 sequences, approximately 17% of them singletons, with about 6.2% in the top ten. Sequencing was performed on naive CD8+ T cells from blood, with Jurkat cell RNA spiked in. Subset: FACS-sorted CD8+CD4-CCR7+CD45RA+ naive T cells. The receptor source for this set is a human donor in good health. Some libraries in this study had Jurkat cell RNA spiked in.

The table lists this clonotype with many counts. The CDR3 reads CACNQGEDTQYF. Here the CDR3 DNA reads TGTGCCTGTAATCAGGGGGAAGATACGCAGTATTTT. V gene TRBV7-8 combines with J gene TRBJ2-3, with 7 nucleotides matching TRBD1. The CDR3 loop spans 12 amino acids. With 11 bases clipped from V and 5 bases from J, the junction kept 7 bases outside the gene matches. The germline V gene has CDR1 SGHVS and CDR2 FQNEAQ.

This clonotype was recorded many times. The genes are TRBV28 and TRBJ2-5; D is perhaps TRBD1 (5 bases). The V gene lost 4 bases and the J gene lost 4 bases, with 19 bases spanning the gap. Germline V gene lookup returns CDR1 MDHEN and CDR2 SYDVKM. CDR3 size: 16 residues. DNA for the CDR3: TGTGCCAGCAGTTGGGTGGGTGGCAGGGTTGGAGAGACCCAGTACTTC. Protein sequence: CASSWVGGRVGETQYF.

In this sample, this clonotype turned up a few times. DNA of the CDR3: TGTGCCAGCAGCCCAGGACGTAGCGGTCAGCCCCAGCATTTT. Protein product: CASSPGRSGQPQHF. The chain uses TRBV12-3 or TRBV12-4 and TRBJ1-5; D is unclear. V was trimmed by 6 bases and J by 6 bases, leaving 15 bases between them. The CDR3 is 14 residues long.

In this sample, this clonotype turned up many times. The rearrangement uses TRBV7-9 and TRBJ2-1; D uncertain. Germline V gene sequence: CDR1 SEHNR, CDR2 FQNEAQ (reference sequence). The CDR3 loop spans 16 amino acids. CDR3 sequence (DNA): TGTGCAGCCACCTTAAGGGAACCCCTCTCCTACAATGAGCAGTTCTTC. Translating gives CAATLREPLSYNEQFF.

This clonotype has a count of ten or more. The V call is TRBV7-9, the J call TRBJ1-1; TRBD1 is a possible D gene (6 bases). Germline V CDR1 and CDR2: SEHNR, FQNEAQ (reference sequence). V shed 5 bases and J shed 1 base, with 8 bases lying between them. This CDR3 is built from 13 residues. CDR3 nucleotide sequence: TGTGCCAGCAGCCTGGGGGCGAACACTGAAGCTTTCTTT. This codes for CASSLGANTEAFF.

This clonotype was observed at least ten times. J is TRBJ2-1 and V is TRBV25-1, with D perhaps TRBD2 (5 bases). Germline values: CDR1 MGHDK, CDR2 SYGVNS. Trimming removed 6 bases from V and 1 base from J, with 16 bases in between. CDR3 length: 16 amino acids. The CDR3 spells CASSTTRGMSYNEQFF. CDR3 in DNA: TGTGCCAGCAGCACTACCCGGGGAATGTCCTACAATGAGCAGTTCTTC.

Notes on this clonotype: A much larger clone lies one base from this, so it may be a read error. V is TRBV29-1 and J is TRBJ2-1; possibly TRBD1 or TRBD2 for D (5 bases each). In germline, CDR1 is SQVTM, CDR2 ANQGSEA. The CDR3 consists of 15 residues. Written as DNA, the CDR3 is TGCGGCTTCCTTGCTCCGGGACCATCCTACAATGAGCAGTTCTTC. Residues: CGFLAPGPSYNEQFF.

This clonotype was recorded a few times. This chain uses TRBV6-5 with TRBJ2-7; D is perhaps TRBD1 (5 bases). Looked up from germline, CDR1 is MNHEY and CDR2 is SVGAGI. The CDR3 is 13 amino acids. Trimming removed 2 bases from V and 4 bases from J, with 9 bases in between. CDR3 bases: TGTGCCAGCAGTTACGGGGCGTTTTACGAGCAGTACTTC. This encodes CASSYGAFYEQYF.

This clonotype was seen repeatedly, ten times or more. The gene calls are TRBV15 and TRBJ1-5, with 9 bases fitting TRBD1. V gave up 0 bases and J gave up 6 bases; unmatched junction bases: 6. The length of the CDR3 is 16 residues. Per the germline V gene, CDR1 is LNHNV and CDR2 is YYDKDF (reference sequence). The CDR3 DNA reads TGTGCCACCAGCAGAGATAGGGAGACAGGGGGTCAGCCCCAGCATTTT. Translating gives CATSRDRETGGQPQHF.

There are many counts of this clonotype. This chain uses TRBV3-1 with TRBJ2-7; 7 positions agree with TRBD2. Germline V lookup: CDR1 LGHDT, CDR2 YNNKEL (reference sequence). With 6 bases clipped from V and 5 bases from J, the junction kept 13 bases outside the gene matches. This CDR3 has 15 amino acids. The CDR3 protein is CASSKNPRRGDEQYF. Written as DNA, the CDR3 is TGTGCCAGCAGTAAGAATCCTCGTCGGGGGGACGAGCAGTACTTC.

This clonotype was recorded many times. The chain combines TRBV19 with TRBJ2-1; D remains unclear. Trimming shortened V by 8 bases and J by 8 bases, and 22 bases separated the two germline ends. The CDR3 has 15 amino acids. Germline CDR1 LNHDA, CDR2 SQIVND (reference sequence). CDR3 nucleotide sequence: TGTGCCAGTGCCTCAAAGGCTAGTTTAATCCATGAGCAGTTCTTC. Amino acid sequence: CASASKASLIHEQFF.

This clonotype was picked up many times. V is TRBV12-3 or TRBV12-4 and J is TRBJ2-5; D is unresolved. The CDR3 contains 15 residues. Trimming pared 3 bases from V and 9 bases from J, leaving 20 bases between. CDR3 protein: CASSFSVPLSDAQYF. DNA of the CDR3: TGTGCCAGCAGTTTCTCCGTACCGCTGTCGGATGCCCAGTACTTC.

In this sample, this clonotype turned up many times. The gene calls are TRBV28 and TRBJ2-5; possibly TRBD1 for D (6 bases). CDR1 is MDHEN and CDR2 is SYDVKM in the germline V gene. The length of the CDR3 is 14 residues. V was clipped by 6 bases and J by 4 bases, with 15 bases between them. CDR3 bases: TGTGCCAGCAGACTAGACAGGTGGCTAGAGACCCAGTACTTC. Translated: CASRLDRWLETQYF.

About this clonotype itself: It may be a read error: a sequence one base away is much more abundant. No conserved phenylalanine or tryptophan ends this CDR3, so it is likely a read error. No DNA is shown, since the ends of the CDR3 on it are uncertain; the CDR3 is the one TCRdb lists. The rearrangement joins TRBV7-8 to TRBJ2-1. Both ends counted, the CDR3 spans 13 residues. Germline V lookup: CDR1 SGHVS, CDR2 FQNEAQ. CDR3 sequence reads: CASSLIKRDLKFL.

This clonotype came up many times. The chain has TRBV13 and TRBJ2-1; D uncertain. The V end lost 5 bases, the J end lost 0 bases, and 2 bases lay between the germline ends. The V gene's germline CDR1 is PRHDT and CDR2 FYEKMQ (reference sequence). This CDR3 comprises 12 residues. CDR3 nucleotide sequence: TGTGCCAGCAGCCCCTCCTACAATGAGCAGTTCTTC. Protein product: CASSPSYNEQFF. Full variable domain (remainder filled in from reference TRBV13 and TRBJ2-1): AAGVIQSPRHLIKEKRETATLKCYPIPRHDTVYWYQQGPGQDPQFLISFYEKMQSDKGSIPDRFSAQQFSDYHSELNMSSLELGDSALYFCASSPSYNEQFFGPGTRLTVL.

The table lists this clonotype with many counts. V usage is TRBV29-1 and J usage is TRBJ2-2, with 9 nucleotides matching TRBD1. CDR3 size: 14 residues. Germline trimming cut 6 bases from V and 5 bases from J; bases unmatched to any gene: 7. In germline, CDR1 is SQVTM, CDR2 ANQGSEA. The chain's CDR3 is CSVGGQGGTGELFF. DNA for the CDR3: TGCAGCGTCGGGGGACAGGGAGGAACCGGGGAGCTGTTTTTT.

As regards this clonotype: The junction departs from the called germline gene at one end, perhaps through a read error. J is TRBJ2-3 and V is TRBV9; D is possibly TRBD1 (6 bases). The CDR3 loop spans 21 amino acids. Germline CDR1 is SGDLS and CDR2 is YYNGEE. CDR3 residues: CARSVHPTPGHRTWVPDTQYF. The DNA for the CDR3 is TGTGCCCGCAGCGTACACCCCACCCCGGGACACCGGACTTGGGTCCCAGATACGCAGTATTTC.

This clonotype occurred a few times. Being one base from a much bigger clone, this may be a read error. The rearrangement joins TRBV9 to TRBJ2-3; tentative D call: TRBD1 (5 bases). Germline assignment: CDR1 SGDLS and CDR2 YYNGEE. The CDR3 has 13 amino acids. CDR3 DNA: TGTGTCAGCAGCGTAGGGGGCACAGATACGCAGTATTTT. Protein: CVSSVGGTDTQYF.

A word on this clonotype: A clone one base away is much larger, so this may be a read error. J is TRBJ2-1 and V is TRBV29-1, with D perhaps matching TRBD1 or TRBD2 (5 bases each). This CDR3 region has 18 residues. The germline CDR1 and CDR2 sequences are SQVTM and ANQGSEA. The CDR3 coding sequence is TGCAGCGTTGAAGATGATGGGGGACGGTTTCCTTCCTTCAATGAGCAGTTCTTC. Its protein product is CSVEDDGGRFPSFNEQFF.

This clonotype was found many times. This chain uses TRBV7-9 with TRBJ2-1, with D unresolved. Germline loops: CDR1 SEHNR, CDR2 FQNEAQ (reference sequence). This CDR3 is 14 amino acids long. V was trimmed by 0 bases and J by 5 bases, leaving 8 bases between them. The CDR3 is CASSLAMFHNEQFF. The CDR3 region has the DNA TGTGCCAGCAGCTTAGCGATGTTCCACAATGAGCAGTTCTTC. The full variable domain, rest sourced from reference TRBV7-9 and TRBJ2-1, is DTGVSQNPRHKITKRGQNVTFRCDPISEHNRLYWYRQTLGQGPEFLTYFQNEAQLEKSRLLSDRFSAERPKGSFSTLEIQRTEQGDSAMYLCASSLAMFHNEQFFGPGTRLTVL.

This clonotype was counted between two and nine times. This chain uses TRBV28 with TRBJ2-1; 7 bases are shared with TRBD2. The V and J ends lost 5 bases and 6 bases, in that order; junction bases with no gene match: 7. Germline V lookup: CDR1 MDHEN, CDR2 SYDVKM. This CDR3 region has 14 residues. Here the CDR3 DNA reads TGTGCCAGCAGTGCCTCGACTAGCATCAATGAGCAGTTCTTC. It specifies CASSASTSINEQFF.

The table lists this clonotype with many counts. The J gene is TRBJ2-1, the V gene TRBV7-2; D is perhaps TRBD1 or TRBD2 (7 bases each). The CDR3 is 14 amino acids. V lost 4 bases to trimming and J lost 7 bases, with 14 bases between them. Germline loops: CDR1 SGHTA, CDR2 FQGNSA. CDR3 amino acids: CASSSRQGGNEQFF. For the CDR3, the DNA is TGTGCCAGCAGCTCCCGACAGGGAGGGAATGAGCAGTTCTTC.

This clonotype was counted ten times or more. The gene calls are TRBV7-9 and TRBJ2-7, with a weak D call TRBD2 (7 bases). Trimming stripped 4 bases from V and 2 bases from J, with 21 bases between. The CDR3 consists of 17 residues. The germline CDR1 and CDR2 sequences are SEHNR and FQNEAQ (reference sequence). As DNA, the CDR3 is TGTGCCAGCAGCTCCCCCAGGGGCGGGAGTATGACCTACGAGCAGTACTTC. Translation gives CASSSPRGGSMTYEQYF.

This clonotype was observed many times. This sequence joins TRBV2 and TRBJ2-2, with D unresolved. From germline, CDR1 is SNHLY and CDR2 FYNNEI. Trimming left V 5 bases short and J 1 base short, with 8 bases between. CDR3 length: 14 amino acids. The CDR3 bases are TGTGCCAGCAGTTTTGACTGGAACACCGGGGAGCTGTTTTTT. Translated, it gives CASSFDWNTGELFF.

This clonotype was observed at least ten times. The genes are TRBV28 and TRBJ2-3, with TRBD1 matching over 9 bases. The CDR3 is 14 residues long. In germline, CDR1 is MDHEN, CDR2 SYDVKM. Germline trimming cut 5 bases from V and 5 bases from J; bases unmatched to any gene: 5. The CDR3 sequence is CASSEQGQGDTQYF. The CDR3 coding sequence is TGTGCCAGCAGTGAACAGGGACAGGGAGATACGCAGTATTTT.

The table lists this clonotype with many counts. V usage is TRBV7-6 and J usage is TRBJ1-1; unclear D gene. The length of the CDR3 is 14 residues. CDR1 is SGHVS and CDR2 is FNYEAQ in the germline V gene. Trimming left V 0 bases short and J 0 bases short, with 5 bases between. The CDR3 nucleotides read TGTGCCAGCAGCTTAGCGCCAGTGAACACTGAAGCTTTCTTT. Protein product: CASSLAPVNTEAFF.

In its sample, this clonotype was seen many times. V is TRBV9 and J is TRBJ1-3; a possible D gene is TRBD1 (5 bases). The length of the CDR3 is 13 residues. CDR1 is SGDLS, CDR2 YYNGEE, per germline. Between the trimmed V and J ends, which lost 6 bases and 3 bases, there was a span of 10 bases. The CDR3 loop reads CASTRDGGNTIYF. The CDR3, as DNA: TGTGCCAGCACCAGGGACGGTGGAAACACCATATATTTT.

Ten or more counts support this clonotype. The chain has TRBV7-8 and TRBJ2-3, with a weak D call TRBD2 (6 bases). Germline CDR1 SGHVS, CDR2 FQNEAQ. Trimming removed 5 bases from V and 2 bases from J, with 11 bases in between. CDR3 length: 14 amino acids. CDR3 sequence reads: CASSNSGFTDTQYF. The CDR3 DNA is TGTGCCAGCAGCAATAGCGGATTCACAGATACGCAGTATTTT.

This clonotype appeared many times. The chain uses TRBV24-1 and TRBJ2-1; 11 nucleotides align to TRBD2. Germline V CDR1 and CDR2: KGHDR, SFDVKD. This CDR3 spans 17 amino acids. J gave up 2 bases and V 6 bases, and 8 bases lay outside the gene matches. The CDR3 here is CATSTGTSGLPYNEQFF. The CDR3 DNA follows: TGTGCCACCAGTACCGGGACTAGCGGACTTCCCTACAATGAGCAGTTCTTC.

This clonotype was counted at least ten times. The chain is built from TRBV7-8 and TRBJ2-1; D not resolved. The germline CDR1 and CDR2 sequences are SGHVS and FQNEAQ. This CDR3 region has 15 residues. Trimming took 5 bases from V and 8 from J, leaving 19 bases between them. This CDR3 is CASSPGWGRVDEQFF. For the CDR3, the DNA is TGTGCCAGCAGCCCTGGGTGGGGTCGAGTCGATGAGCAGTTCTTC.

The CDR3 loop is CASSEDRGQYNEQFF. The DNA of the CDR3 is TGTGCCAGCAGTGAAGACAGGGGGCAATACAATGAGCAGTTCTTC. This chain links TRBV2 with TRBJ2-1, with 9 bases matching TRBD1. Looked up from germline, CDR1 is SNHLY and CDR2 is FYNNEI. V was pared by 1 base and J by 4 bases, with 2 bases of the junction left unmatched. The CDR3 consists of 15 residues.